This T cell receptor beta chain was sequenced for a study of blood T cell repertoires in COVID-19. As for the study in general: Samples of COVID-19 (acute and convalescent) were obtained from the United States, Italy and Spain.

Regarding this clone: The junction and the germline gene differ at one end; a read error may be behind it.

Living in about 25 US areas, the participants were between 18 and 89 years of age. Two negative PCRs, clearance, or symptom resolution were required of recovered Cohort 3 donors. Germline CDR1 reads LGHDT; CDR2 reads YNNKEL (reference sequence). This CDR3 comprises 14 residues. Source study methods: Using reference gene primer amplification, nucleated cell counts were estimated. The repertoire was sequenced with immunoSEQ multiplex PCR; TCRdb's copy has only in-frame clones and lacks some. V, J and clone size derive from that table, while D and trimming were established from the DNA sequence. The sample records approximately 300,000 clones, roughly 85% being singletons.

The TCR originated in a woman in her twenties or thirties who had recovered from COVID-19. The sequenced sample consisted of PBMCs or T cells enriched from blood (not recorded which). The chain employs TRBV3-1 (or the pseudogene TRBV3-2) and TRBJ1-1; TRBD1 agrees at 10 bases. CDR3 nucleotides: TGTGCCAGCAGCCAATCTCGACCGGGACAGGGGTTTCTCTTT. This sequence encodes CASSQSRPGQGFLF.